This T cell receptor (beta chain) was found in a study of blood T cell repertoires in COVID-19. About the study: In each case, the material was cDNA or gDNA derived from T cells, B-cell-depleted T cells, or PBMCs.

Using immunoSEQ multiplex PCR, the repertoire was profiled, and TCRdb retains in-frame clones only, with some absent. The sample contains over 200,000 clones, 90% of which appear only once. Germline assignment: CDR1 LGHDT and CDR2 YNNKEL (reference sequence). V gave up 3 bases and J gave up 2 bases, with 18 bases separating them. CDR3 length equals 17 residues. The sequencing sample was made of PBMCs or T cells enriched from blood (not recorded which). The sequence was collected from a man between 25 and 39 years old who had been exposed to COVID-19. The chain combines TRBV3-1 (or the pseudogene TRBV3-2) with TRBJ2-3; possibly TRBD2 for D (7 bases). The CDR3, as DNA: TGTGCCAGCAGCCACGGCCGAGGGGGGGGAGACACAGATACGCAGTATTTT. It specifies CASSHGRGGGDTDTQYF.